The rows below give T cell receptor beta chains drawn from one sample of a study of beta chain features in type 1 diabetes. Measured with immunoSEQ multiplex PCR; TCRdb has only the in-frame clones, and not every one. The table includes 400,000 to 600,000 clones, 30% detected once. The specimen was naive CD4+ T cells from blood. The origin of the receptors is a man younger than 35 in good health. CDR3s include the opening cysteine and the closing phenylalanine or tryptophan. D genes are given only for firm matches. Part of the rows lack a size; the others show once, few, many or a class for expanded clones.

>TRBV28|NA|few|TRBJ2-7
TGTGCCAGCAGTTTATTAAGTAGCGGAACCTACGAGCAGTACTTC
CASSLLSSGTYEQYF
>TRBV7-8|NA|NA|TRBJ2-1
TGTGCCAGCAGCTTGGGGGAGGATGAGCAGTTCTTC
CASSLGEDEQFF
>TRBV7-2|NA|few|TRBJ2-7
TGTGCCAGCGGCCGGACAGCCCCTTACGAGCAGTACTTC
CASGRTAPYEQYF
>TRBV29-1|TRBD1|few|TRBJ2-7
TGCAGCGTTGGGTTTAGGGGGCTCCACGAGCAGTACTTC
CSVGFRGLHEQYF
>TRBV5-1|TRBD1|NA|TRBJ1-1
TGCGCCAGCAGCTTCGGACAGGGGGCGAGGAACACTGAAGCTTTCTTT
CASSFGQGARNTEAFF
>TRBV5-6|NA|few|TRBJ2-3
TGTGCCAGCAGCCGAATCGCTAGCTATACGCAGTATTTT
CASSRIASYTQYF
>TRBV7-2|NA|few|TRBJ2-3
TGTGCCAGCTTTCCCTCCGGGAGAGGTACAGATACGCAGTATTTT
CASFPSGRGTDTQYF
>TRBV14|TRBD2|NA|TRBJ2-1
TGTGCCAGCAGCCCGAGGTACAGCGGGAATTTCTCCTACAATGAGCAGTTCTTC
CASSPRYSGNFSYNEQFF
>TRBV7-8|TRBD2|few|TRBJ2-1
TGTGCCAGCAGCTTACGGGACTACGGGAATGAGCAGTTCTTC
CASSLRDYGNEQFF
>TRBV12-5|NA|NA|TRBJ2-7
TGTGCTAGTGGTTTGGGGGACGGAGGTCGCGAGCAGTACTTC
CASGLGDGGREQYF
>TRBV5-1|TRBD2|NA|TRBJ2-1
TGCGCCAGCAGCCGCCTAGCGGAAGACTACAATGAGCAGTTCTTC
CASSRLAEDYNEQFF
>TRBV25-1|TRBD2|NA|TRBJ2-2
TGTGCCAGCAGTGAAGCGGGACTACACGGCGGGGAGCTGTTTTTT
CASSEAGLHGGELFF
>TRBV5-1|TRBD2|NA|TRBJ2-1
TGCGCCAGCAGCTTCGGCCGGGACTACTACAATGAGCAGTTCTTC
CASSFGRDYYNEQFF
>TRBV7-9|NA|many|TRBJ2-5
TGTGCCAGCAGCCAAGAGACCCAGTACTTC
CASSQETQYF
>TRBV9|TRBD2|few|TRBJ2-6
TGTGCCAGCAGCGTAGAGTCTAGCGGGAGGGCCGCCGGGGCCAACGTCCTGACTTTC
CASSVESSGRAAGANVLTF
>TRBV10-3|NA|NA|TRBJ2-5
TGTGCCATCAGTGGTGGACAGAGTCAAGAGACCCAGTACTTC
CAISGGQSQETQYF